Each of the 32 T cell receptor beta chains below was sequenced from the same sample in a study of technical replicates of blood from several donors. Some clones are missing from TCRdb's copy, which holds only in-frame ones; the method was immunoSEQ multiplex PCR. The repertoire holds more than 90,000 clones, with under 96% as singletons. Sample: T cells isolated from PBMCs. These receptors were taken from a human donor in good health.

The chain joins TRBV11-3 to TRBJ2-1, with TRBD2 matching over 8 bases. Germline lookup yields CDR1 SGHNT and CDR2 YENEEA. The CDR3 is 16 amino acids. V shed 5 bases and J 6 bases; nucleotides not matched to a gene: 12. CDR3 amino acids: CASSPGSGRAANEQFF. The CDR3 nucleotides are TGTGCCAGCAGCCCTGGATCCGGGAGGGCCGCCAATGAGCAGTTCTTC. The full variable domain, its missing parts supplied by reference TRBV11-3 and TRBJ2-1, is EAGVVQSPRYKIIEKKQPVAFWCNPISGHNTLYWYLQNLGQGPELLIRYENEEAVDDSQLPKDRFSAERLKGVDSTLKIQPAELGDSAVYLCASSPGSGRAANEQFFGPGTRLTVL.

The V call is TRBV9, the J call TRBJ2-1; D perhaps matches TRBD2 (6 bases). Trimming pared 0 bases from V and 7 bases from J, leaving 17 bases between. Germline V gene data show CDR1 as SGDLS and CDR2 as YYNGEE. The CDR3 consists of 16 residues. The CDR3 nucleotides read TGTGCCAGCAGCGTAGAGTCGGGAGCGGTGGGGAATGAGCAGTTCTTC. Amino acids: CASSVESGAVGNEQFF.

The gene calls are TRBV10-3 and TRBJ2-3; 11 bases fit TRBD2. Germline V gene lookup returns CDR1 ENHRY and CDR2 SYGVKD. The CDR3 totals 16 residues. After removal of 11 bases from V and 8 bases from J, the junction contained 18 bases not matched to a gene. CDR3 protein: CAATTSGSTPVATQYF. The CDR3, as DNA: TGTGCCGCGACAACTAGCGGGAGTACCCCGGTCGCTACGCAGTATTTT.

The rearrangement links TRBV30 to TRBJ2-7; a possible D gene is TRBD2 (6 bases). This CDR3 comprises 17 residues. Germline values: CDR1 GTSNPN, CDR2 SVGIG (reference sequence). The V end was cut by 3 bases, the J end by 2 bases, with 23 bases between. The CDR3 sequence: CAWSLMRTSGSAYEQYF. In DNA form, the CDR3 reads TGTGCCTGGAGCCTCATGAGGACAAGCGGGTCCGCCTACGAGCAGTACTTC.

The V and J genes are TRBV4-2 and TRBJ1-2, with a possible D match to TRBD1 (5 bases). Per germline, CDR1 LGHNA and CDR2 YNFKEQ. Deletions cut 1 base from V and 7 bases from J, with 13 bases between. The CDR3 contains 14 residues. CDR3 nucleotide sequence: TGTGCCAGCAGCCAAGGGTCCTCAAGGGGTGGCTACACCTTC. Translation gives CASSQGSSRGGYTF.

The chain recombines TRBV7-9 with TRBJ2-7; no clear D gene. There are 15 residues in the CDR3. Germline V CDR1 and CDR2: SEHNR, FQNEAQ (reference sequence). V was trimmed by 1 base and J by 5 bases, leaving 15 bases between them. Written as DNA, the CDR3 is TGTGCCAGCAGCTTAGAAAGCCACTCGGTGGACGAGCAGTACTTC. This encodes CASSLESHSVDEQYF. Using reference TRBV7-9 and TRBJ2-7 for the parts outside the CDR3, the full variable domain is DTGVSQNPRHKITKRGQNVTFRCDPISEHNRLYWYRQTLGQGPEFLTYFQNEAQLEKSRLLSDRFSAERPKGSFSTLEIQRTEQGDSAMYLCASSLESHSVDEQYFGPGTRLTVT.

The chain joins TRBV19 to TRBJ2-1; 7 positions match TRBD1. The CDR3 length is 14 residues. J gave up 5 bases and V 7 bases, and 8 bases lay outside the gene matches. From germline, CDR1 is LNHDA and CDR2 SQIVND (reference sequence). The CDR3 DNA reads as TGTGCCAGTATACCGGGACAGCATGACAATGAGCAGTTCTTC. This translates into CASIPGQHDNEQFF.

V and J are TRBV19 and TRBJ1-4, with D uncertain. Germline values: CDR1 LNHDA, CDR2 SQIVND (reference sequence). The CDR3 has 12 residues. V was cut by 7 bases and J by 14 bases, with 17 bases left in between. CDR3 sequence reads: CASTQEGRLLFF. DNA for the CDR3: TGTGCCAGTACCCAAGAGGGCCGGCTCCTGTTTTTT.

This clone was detected only once. The chain links TRBV4-1 to TRBJ2-5; D is undetermined. This CDR3 comprises 17 residues. V was cut by 4 bases and J by 0 bases, with 18 bases left in between. CDR1 and CDR2 from the germline V gene are MGHRA and YSYEKL. This chain's CDR3 is CASSRIDALTYQETQYF. CDR3 in DNA: TGCGCCAGCAGCCGAATAGATGCCCTCACGTACCAAGAGACCCAGTACTTC.

The chain links TRBV6-5 to TRBJ2-7, with 7 nucleotides matching TRBD2. The CDR3 loop spans 16 amino acids. V lost 2 bases, J lost 4 bases, and 11 bases stayed unmatched. The germline CDR1 and CDR2 sequences are MNHEY and SVGAGI. The CDR3 nucleotides are TGTGCCAGCAGTTACGGCCTAGCGGCCGGGATTTACGAGCAGTACTTC. Encoded protein: CASSYGLAAGIYEQYF.

This chain links TRBV11-3 with TRBJ2-1; 11 bases are a match to TRBD2. The CDR3 is made up of 15 amino acids. CDR1 and CDR2 (germline): SGHNT, YENEEA. With V trimmed by 1 base and J by 4 bases, 0 bases remained unmatched. CDR3 coding DNA: TGTGCCAGCAGCTTAGGGACTAGCGGGTACAATGAGCAGTTCTTC. Translating it yields CASSLGTSGYNEQFF.

The chain links TRBV11-2 to TRBJ2-3; D might be TRBD2 (6 bases). The V and J ends lost 2 bases and 2 bases respectively, with 20 bases between them. The CDR3 consists of 18 residues. Germline-derived CDR1 and CDR2 are SGHAT and FQNNGV. The CDR3 DNA reads as TGTGCCAGCAGCTTATACCCTGTGCGGGATTACCTCACAGATACGCAGTATTTT. Translating gives CASSLYPVRDYLTDTQYF.

This rearrangement joins TRBV10-1 to TRBJ2-3, with 11 bases lining up with TRBD2. Germline V gene lookup returns CDR1 WNHNN and CDR2 SYGVQD (reference sequence). The V and J ends lost 0 bases and 6 bases, in that order; junction bases with no gene match: 5. This CDR3 is 16 amino acids long. CDR3 sequence reads: CASSESSGGASDTQYF. The DNA of the CDR3 is TGCGCCAGCAGTGAGTCTAGCGGGGGGGCCTCGGATACGCAGTATTTT.

V is TRBV6-5 and J is TRBJ2-1; D possibly corresponds to TRBD2 (5 bases). V lost 5 bases and J 13 bases, leaving 15 bases between the germline ends. Germline lookup yields CDR1 MNHEY and CDR2 SVGAGI. The CDR3 runs 12 residues. As DNA, the CDR3 is TGTGCCAGCAGTCCCGGGGAGCCGAGACAGTTCTTC. Its translation is CASSPGEPRQFF.

This clone was seen once. The chain recombines TRBV5-4 with TRBJ1-5; D unclear. The CDR3 consists of 14 residues. Per germline, CDR1 SGHNT and CDR2 YYREEE (reference sequence). Deletions cut 1 base from V and 6 bases from J, with 11 bases between. DNA for the CDR3: TGTGCCAGCAGCTTGAATGGTGGCGGTCAGCCCCAGCATTTT. Translated: CASSLNGGGQPQHF.

The rearrangement joins TRBV29-1 to TRBJ2-1; 8 bases align to TRBD2. This CDR3 region has 14 residues. Trimming cost V 6 bases and J 4 bases; bases outside gene matches: 8. Looked up from germline, CDR1 is SQVTM and CDR2 is ANQGSEA. CDR3 DNA sequence: TGCAGCGTCACAGCGGGAGCGTCTTACAATGAGCAGTTCTTC. As protein: CSVTAGASYNEQFF.

The chain employs TRBV5-4 and TRBJ1-2; D unclear. The CDR3 runs 15 residues. The V and J ends lost 3 bases and 0 bases respectively, with 12 bases between them. Germline V gives CDR1 SGHNT, CDR2 YYREEE (reference sequence). CDR3 sequence reads: CASSSLGLANYGYTF. DNA for the CDR3: TGTGCCAGCAGCTCGTTGGGCTTGGCTAACTATGGCTACACCTTC.

The chain recombines TRBV6-5 with TRBJ1-2, with a weak D call TRBD1 (6 bases). V lost 4 bases and J lost 4, with 10 bases in between. The CDR3 totals 13 residues. Germline V lookup: CDR1 MNHEY, CDR2 SVGAGI. In nucleotides, the CDR3 is TGTGCCAGCAGTTCCCAACAGGGCTATGGCTACACCTTC. It specifies CASSSQQGYGYTF.

This clone was recorded only once. The V gene is TRBV10-1, the J gene TRBJ2-5; weak D call: TRBD2 (5 bases). The CDR3 runs 13 residues. V was trimmed by 7 bases and J by 4 bases, leaving 13 bases between them. The germline V gene has CDR1 WNHNN and CDR2 SYGVQD (reference sequence). As DNA, the CDR3 is TGCGCCAGCACACGGGGTATCGGAGAGACCCAGTACTTC. Translating it yields CASTRGIGETQYF.

The rearrangement joins TRBV7-9 to TRBJ2-3; 9 nucleotides align to TRBD2. This CDR3 is built from 17 residues. V gave up 5 bases and J gave up 5 bases; unmatched junction bases: 14. The germline V gene has CDR1 SEHNR and CDR2 FQNEAQ (reference sequence). The CDR3 sequence is CASSPFRGRGGQDTQYF. The CDR3 nucleotides read TGTGCCAGCAGCCCCTTTAGGGGGCGGGGGGGCCAAGATACGCAGTATTTT.

The rearrangement uses TRBV19 and TRBJ1-2, with D possibly TRBD1 on 5 matching bases. Per the germline V gene, CDR1 is LNHDA and CDR2 is SQIVND (reference sequence). The CDR3 runs 13 residues. Trimming took 10 bases from V and 6 from J, leaving 18 bases between them. CDR3 bases: TGTGCCACTGCGCCAAGGGAAGGGGATGGCTACACCTTC. Protein: CATAPREGDGYTF.

This clone was recorded once. The gene calls are TRBV18 and TRBJ2-7; TRBD1 matches at 7 bases. There are 16 residues in the CDR3. CDR1 is KGHSH, CDR2 LQKENI, per germline. The junction had 8 bases not matched to a gene; V was cut back by 3 bases and J by 0 bases. The CDR3 sequence: CASSPDRRQNSYEQYF. The DNA of the CDR3 is TGTGCCAGCTCACCGGACAGGAGACAGAACTCCTACGAGCAGTACTTC.

This clone was recorded only once. V and J are TRBV11-2 and TRBJ1-3; 8 bases match TRBD1. The CDR3 has 15 amino acids. Looked up from germline, CDR1 is SGHAT and CDR2 is FQNNGV. The V gene end was trimmed by 4 bases and the J gene end by 6 bases; junction bases not matched to a gene: 8. CDR3: CASSSLQGVVNTIYF. As DNA, the CDR3 is TGTGCCAGCAGCTCTTTACAGGGGGTAGTAAACACCATATATTTT.

The chain couples TRBV14 to TRBJ2-4, with TRBD2 matching 11 bases. The CDR3 has 14 residues. The germline gives CDR1 SGHDN, CDR2 FVKESK. Trimming at V came to 5 bases and at J to 9 bases, leaving 6 bases not matched to a gene. The CDR3 region has the DNA TGTGCCAGCAGCATTACTAGCGGGAGTGGCATTCAGTACTTC. It is translated as CASSITSGSGIQYF. The full variable domain, with the rest looked up from reference TRBV14 and TRBJ2-4, is EAGVTQFPSHSVIEKGQTVTLRCDPISGHDNLYWYRRVMGKEIKFLLHFVKESKQDESGMPNNRFLAERTGGTYSTLKVQPAELEDSGVYFCASSITSGSGIQYFGAGTRLSVL.

V gene TRBV7-6 combines with J gene TRBJ1-3; no clear D. The V end lost 2 bases, the J end lost 0 bases, and 8 bases lay between the germline ends. The germline gives CDR1 SGHVS, CDR2 FNYEAQ. CDR3 length: 15 amino acids. CDR3 nucleotide sequence: TGTGCCAGCAGCTTATTATTGAGCTCTGGAAACACCATATATTTT. Its translation: CASSLLLSSGNTIYF.

CDR3: CASSLGGGSGHEQYF. The DNA of the CDR3 is TGTGCCAGCAGTCTAGGGGGGGGTTCTGGTCACGAGCAGTACTTC. The V gene is TRBV27, the J gene TRBJ2-7, with D possibly being TRBD2 (7 bases). CDR3 size: 15 residues. CDR1 is MNHEY, CDR2 SMNVEV, per germline (reference sequence). V lost 5 bases, J lost 5 bases, and 19 bases lay in between.

The chain links TRBV29-1 to TRBJ2-7; D might be TRBD1 (6 bases). Per the germline V gene, CDR1 is SQVTM and CDR2 is ANQGSEA. The CDR3 length is 14 residues. Trimming took 6 bases from V and 4 from J, leaving 19 bases between them. The DNA for the CDR3 is TGCAGCGTCGCAACAGGGAGCCGATCATACGAGCAGTACTTC. Protein: CSVATGSRSYEQYF.

In this sample, this clone turned up once. The chain has TRBV11-2 and TRBJ1-1; D not certain. The germline gives CDR1 SGHAT, CDR2 FQNNGV. The CDR3 covers 14 residues. V lost 5 bases to trimming and J lost 3 bases, with 13 bases between them. The CDR3 DNA reads TGTGCCAGCAGCGAACGGACGGGATACACTGAAGCTTTCTTT. The encoded protein is CASSERTGYTEAFF.

The CDR3 nucleotides read TGTGCCAGTAGCCCCAAGGACAGTCCGGATGAGCAGTTCTTC. This translates into CASSPKDSPDEQFF. The rearrangement uses TRBV19 and TRBJ2-1; D might be TRBD1 (6 bases). The V end was cut by 6 bases, the J end by 8 bases, with 17 bases between. Germline V gives CDR1 LNHDA, CDR2 SQIVND (reference sequence). The CDR3 contains 14 residues.

The V call is TRBV7-8, the J call TRBJ1-5, with 10 bases lining up with TRBD1. This CDR3 spans 15 amino acids. Germline CDR1 is SGHVS and CDR2 is FQNEAQ. Trimming removed 1 base from V and 6 bases from J; junction bases left unmatched: 3. CDR3 sequence reads: CASSLGTGGSQPQHF. The CDR3 DNA reads TGTGCCAGCAGCTTAGGGACAGGGGGAAGTCAGCCCCAGCATTTT.

The rearrangement joins TRBV19 to TRBJ1-1; D is unclear. This CDR3 comprises 15 residues. Trimming removed 2 bases at V and 4 bases at J, with 14 bases between. The germline V gene encodes CDR1 LNHDA and CDR2 SQIVND (reference sequence). The CDR3 reads CASSIKAGVGTEAFF. CDR3 DNA: TGTGCCAGTAGTATAAAGGCGGGCGTCGGCACTGAAGCTTTCTTT.

The J gene is TRBJ2-3, the V gene TRBV5-1; weak D call: TRBD2 (7 bases). Germline V CDR1 and CDR2: SGHRS, YFSETQ. The CDR3 is 15 amino acids. Trimming stripped 2 bases from V and 2 bases from J, with 12 bases between. The CDR3 reads CASSFRGANTDTQYF. The CDR3, as DNA: TGCGCCAGCAGCTTTCGGGGGGCGAACACAGATACGCAGTATTTT.